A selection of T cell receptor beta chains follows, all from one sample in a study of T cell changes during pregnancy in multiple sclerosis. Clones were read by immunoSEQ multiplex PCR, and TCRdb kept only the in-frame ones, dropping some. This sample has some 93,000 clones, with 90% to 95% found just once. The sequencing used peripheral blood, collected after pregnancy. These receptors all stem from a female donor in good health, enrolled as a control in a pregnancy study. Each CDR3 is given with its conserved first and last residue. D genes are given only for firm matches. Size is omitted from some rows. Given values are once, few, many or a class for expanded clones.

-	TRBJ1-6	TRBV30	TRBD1	CAWSVRRDRGGNSPLHF	TGTGCCTGGAGTGTGAGGAGGGACAGGGGCGGGAATTCACCCCTCCACTTT
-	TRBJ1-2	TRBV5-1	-	CASSLGTLRNYGYTF	TGCGCCAGCAGCTTAGGGACACTTCGGAACTATGGCTACACCTTC
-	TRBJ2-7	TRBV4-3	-	CASSQGRDRFEQYF	TGCGCCAGCAGCCAAGGGAGGGACCGTTTCGAGCAGTACTTC
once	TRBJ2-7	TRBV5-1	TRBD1	CASSFGTGDYEQYF	TGCGCCAGCAGCTTCGGGACAGGGGACTACGAGCAGTACTTC
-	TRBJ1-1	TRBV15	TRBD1	CAASRLLADRGWNTEAFF	TGTGCCGCCAGCAGATTACTCGCGGACAGGGGGTGGAACACTGAAGCTTTCTTT
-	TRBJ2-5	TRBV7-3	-	CASSLIGGSSETQYF	TGTGCCAGCAGCCTAATAGGAGGCTCGTCCGAGACCCAGTACTTC
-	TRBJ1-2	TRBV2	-	CASSVQVYGYTF	TGTGCCAGCAGTGTCCAGGTCTATGGCTACACCTTC
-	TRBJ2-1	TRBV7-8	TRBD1	CASSSGTASYNEQFF	TGTGCCAGCAGCTCGGGGACAGCCTCCTACAATGAGCAGTTCTTC
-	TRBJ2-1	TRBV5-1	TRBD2	CASSPVSGGAGNEQFF	TGCGCCAGCAGCCCGGTTAGCGGGGGGGCTGGCAATGAGCAGTTCTTC
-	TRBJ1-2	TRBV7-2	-	CASSGQTNYGYTF	TGTGCCAGCTCAGGACAGACTAACTATGGCTACACCTTC
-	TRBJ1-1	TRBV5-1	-	CASSFSGNTEAFF	TGCGCCAGCAGCTTTTCGGGGAACACTGAAGCTTTCTTT
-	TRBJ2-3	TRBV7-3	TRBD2	CASSLVPGGSTDTQYF	TGTGCCAGCAGCTTAGTGCCGGGGGGGAGCACAGATACGCAGTATTTT
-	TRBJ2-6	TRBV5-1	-	CASSLPSSGANVLTF	TGCGCCAGCAGCTTGCCGAGCTCTGGGGCCAACGTCCTGACTTTC
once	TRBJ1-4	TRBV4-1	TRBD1	CASSPVGGGDGEKLFF	TGCGCCAGCAGCCCAGTAGGGGGCGGAGACGGCGAAAAACTGTTTTTT
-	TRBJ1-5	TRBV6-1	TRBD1	CASSGQGVGNQPQHF	TGTGCCAGCAGCGGACAGGGGGTTGGCAATCAGCCCCAGCATTTT
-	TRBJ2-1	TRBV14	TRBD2	CASSPTSGNEQFF	TGTGCCAGCAGCCCCACTAGCGGCAATGAGCAGTTCTTC
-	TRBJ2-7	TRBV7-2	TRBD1	CASSSSRTGSYEQYF	TGTGCCAGCAGCTCCTCCAGGACAGGGTCCTACGAGCAGTACTTC
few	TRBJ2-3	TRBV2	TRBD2	CASSGSRGVTDTQYF	TGTGCCAGCAGTGGCTCCCGGGGGGTCACAGATACGCAGTATTTT
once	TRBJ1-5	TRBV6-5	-	CASSLQGRAQPQHF	TGTGCCAGCAGTTTACAGGGTAGGGCCCAGCCCCAGCATTTT
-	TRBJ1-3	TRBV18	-	CASSPQGAGNTIYF	TGTGCCAGCTCACCCCAGGGCGCTGGAAACACCATATATTTT
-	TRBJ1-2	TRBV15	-	CATSRGSGNYGYTF	TGTGCCACCAGCAGAGGGAGCGGGAACTATGGCTACACCTTC
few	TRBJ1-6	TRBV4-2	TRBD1	CASSQSDREISPLHF	TGTGCCAGCAGCCAGTCGGACAGGGAGATTTCACCCCTCCACTTT
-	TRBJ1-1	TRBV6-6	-	CASSYSRFAFF	TGTGCCAGCAGTTACTCGAGGTTCGCTTTCTTT
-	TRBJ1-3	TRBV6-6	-	CASSYYSKDTIYF	TGTGCCAGCAGTTACTACAGTAAGGACACCATATATTTT
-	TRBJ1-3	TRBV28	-	CASIRQPGNTIYF	TGTGCCAGCATTAGACAGCCTGGAAACACCATATATTTT
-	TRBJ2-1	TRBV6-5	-	CASRAGTRSYNEQFF	TGTGCCAGCAGGGCCGGGACAAGAAGCTACAATGAGCAGTTCTTC
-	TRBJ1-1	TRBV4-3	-	CASSQGWGVGTEAFF	TGCGCCAGCAGCCAGGGTTGGGGGGTTGGGACTGAAGCTTTCTTT
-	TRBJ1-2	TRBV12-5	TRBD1	CASGQGASGYTF	TGTGCTAGTGGTCAGGGGGCGAGCGGCTACACCTTC
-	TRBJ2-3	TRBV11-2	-	CASSLRTYTDTQYF	TGTGCCAGCAGCCTCCGGACTTACACAGATACGCAGTATTTT
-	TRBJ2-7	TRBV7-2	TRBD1	CASSLARDRRNSYEQYF	TGTGCCAGCAGCTTAGCCCGGGACAGGAGAAACTCCTACGAGCAGTACTTC